A single TCR beta chain is shown here with its context. This table comes from immunoSEQ multiplex PCR, and its TCRdb copy is limited to in-frame clones, with some not included. The sample has around 20,000 clones, 90% to 95% seen once; the top ten hold 2.5% to 3%. The sample originates from a study of T cells in localized non-small cell lung cancer. The CDR3 length is 17 residues. Germline assignment: CDR1 SGHVS and CDR2 FNYEAQ. V trimming: 10 bases; J trimming: 7 bases; junction bases outside the gene matches: 17. The sequencing here drew on peripheral blood, taken before any cancer treatment. The chain recombines TRBV7-6 with TRBJ2-1; 12 bases match TRBD2. This receptor was taken from a woman aged 35-75 years with stage I lung adenocarcinoma. Written as DNA, the CDR3 is TGTGCCACTGCGAGGACTAGCGGGGCTTTACTGGGGAATGAGCAGTTCTTC. Protein product: CATARTSGALLGNEQFF. The full variable domain, rest sourced from reference TRBV7-6 and TRBJ2-1, is GAGVSQSPRYKVTKRGQDVALRCDPISGHVSLYWYRQALGQGPEFLTYFNYEAQQDKSGLPNDRFSAERPEGSISTLTIQRTEQRDSAMYRCATARTSGALLGNEQFFGPGTRLTVL.